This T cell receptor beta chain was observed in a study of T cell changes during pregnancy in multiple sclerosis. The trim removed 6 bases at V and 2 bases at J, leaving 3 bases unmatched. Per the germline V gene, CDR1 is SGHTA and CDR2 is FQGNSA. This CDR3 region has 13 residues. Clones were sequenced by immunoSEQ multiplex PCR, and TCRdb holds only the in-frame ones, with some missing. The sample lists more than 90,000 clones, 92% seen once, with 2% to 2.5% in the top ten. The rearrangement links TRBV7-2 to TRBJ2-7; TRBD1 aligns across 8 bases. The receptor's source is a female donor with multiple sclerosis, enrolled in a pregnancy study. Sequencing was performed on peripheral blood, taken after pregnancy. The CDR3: CASRQGAAYEQYF. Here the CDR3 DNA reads TGTGCCAGCAGGCAGGGGGCCGCCTACGAGCAGTACTTC. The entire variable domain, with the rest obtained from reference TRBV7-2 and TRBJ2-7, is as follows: GAGVSQSPSNKVTEKGKDVELRCDPISGHTALYWYRQSLGQGLEFLIYFQGNSAPDKSGLPSDRFSAERTGGSVSTLTIQRTQQEDSAVYLCASRQGAAYEQYFGPGTRLTVT.